Below are 2 T cell receptor beta chains sequenced from a single sample in a study of blood T cells in healthy people across ages. A second PCR of about 6 to 11 cycles used a sample-barcoded 5' primer and a J-beta primer mix. TCRdb re-analysed the 5' RACE reads in MiXCR, keeping a single row per CDR3 protein. The table has 550,000 to 800,000 distinct CDR3 sequences, roughly 20% seen once. Sequencing was performed on blood. The receptor set was obtained from a man between 65 and 85 years old in good health.

Comments on this clonotype: One end of the junction varies from germline; a read error may be responsible. The chain recombines TRBV10-3 with TRBJ2-1; weak D call: TRBD1 (7 bases). The assigned J gene may be wrong: the sequence end matches TRBJ2-7 better. CDR1 is ENHRY and CDR2 is SYGVKD in the germline V gene. The CDR3 totals 14 residues. This chain's CDR3 is CAISEARGAYEQYF. The CDR3 DNA reads as TGCGCCATCAGTGAGGCCAGGGGGGCCTACGAGCAGTACTTC.

Turning to this clonotype: One end of the junction fails to match germline, which may point to a read error. This chain uses TRBV6-5 with TRBJ2-3, with D perhaps TRBD1 (5 bases). CDR1 and CDR2 (germline): MNHEY, SVGAGI. The CDR3 length is 13 residues. CDR3 residues: CAGRAPSTDTQYF. Written as DNA, the CDR3 is TGTGCCGGCAGGGCACCTAGCACAGATACGCAGTATTTT.